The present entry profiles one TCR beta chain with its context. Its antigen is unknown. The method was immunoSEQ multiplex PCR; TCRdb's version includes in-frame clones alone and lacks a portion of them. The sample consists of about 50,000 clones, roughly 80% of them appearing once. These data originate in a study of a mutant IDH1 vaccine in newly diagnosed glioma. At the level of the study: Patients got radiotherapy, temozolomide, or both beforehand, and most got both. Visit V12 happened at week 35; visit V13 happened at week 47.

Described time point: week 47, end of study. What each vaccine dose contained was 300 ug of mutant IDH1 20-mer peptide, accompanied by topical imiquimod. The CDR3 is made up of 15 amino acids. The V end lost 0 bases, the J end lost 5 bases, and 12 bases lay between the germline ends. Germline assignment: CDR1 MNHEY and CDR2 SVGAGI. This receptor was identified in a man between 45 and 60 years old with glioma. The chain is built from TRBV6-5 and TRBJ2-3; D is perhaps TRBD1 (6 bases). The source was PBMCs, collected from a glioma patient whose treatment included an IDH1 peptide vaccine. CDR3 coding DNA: TGTGCCAGCAGTTACTCGGGACACCGAGGAGATACGCAGTATTTT. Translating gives CASSYSGHRGDTQYF.